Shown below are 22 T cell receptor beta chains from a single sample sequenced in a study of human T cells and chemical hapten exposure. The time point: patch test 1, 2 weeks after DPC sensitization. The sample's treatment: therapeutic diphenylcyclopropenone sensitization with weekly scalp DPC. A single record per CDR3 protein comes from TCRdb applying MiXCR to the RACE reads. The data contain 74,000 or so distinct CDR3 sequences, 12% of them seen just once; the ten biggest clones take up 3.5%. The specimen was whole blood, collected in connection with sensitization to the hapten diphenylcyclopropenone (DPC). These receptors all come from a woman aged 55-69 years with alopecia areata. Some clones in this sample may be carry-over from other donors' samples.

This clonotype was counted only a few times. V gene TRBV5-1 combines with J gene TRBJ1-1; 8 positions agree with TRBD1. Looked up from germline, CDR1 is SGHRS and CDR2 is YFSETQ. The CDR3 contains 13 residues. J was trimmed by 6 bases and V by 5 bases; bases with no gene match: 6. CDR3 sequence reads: CASSSTGVPEAFF. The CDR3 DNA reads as TGCGCCAGCAGTTCGACAGGGGTTCCTGAAGCTTTCTTT.

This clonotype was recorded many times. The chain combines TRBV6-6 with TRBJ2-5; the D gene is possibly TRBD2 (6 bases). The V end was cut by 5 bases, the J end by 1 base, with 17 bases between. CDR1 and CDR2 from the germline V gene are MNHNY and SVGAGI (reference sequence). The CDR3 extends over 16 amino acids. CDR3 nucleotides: TGTGCCAGCAGTACTTTAACCGGGACTCCCCAAGAGACCCAGTACTTC. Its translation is CASSTLTGTPQETQYF.

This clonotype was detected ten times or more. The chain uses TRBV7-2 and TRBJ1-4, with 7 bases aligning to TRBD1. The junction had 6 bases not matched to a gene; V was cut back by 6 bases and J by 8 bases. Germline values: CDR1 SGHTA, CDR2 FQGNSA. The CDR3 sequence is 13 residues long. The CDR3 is CASSRGTAEKLFF. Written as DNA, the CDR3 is TGTGCCAGCAGTCGTGGGACAGCAGAAAAACTGTTTTTT.

The CDR3 protein is CASSLGGTGSTGTGELFF. CDR3 nucleotides: TGTGCCAGCAGCTTAGGAGGGACAGGTTCAACGGGGACCGGGGAGCTGTTTTTT. The J gene is TRBJ2-2, the V gene TRBV5-5; 8 positions match TRBD1. V shed 2 bases and J 5 bases; nucleotides not matched to a gene: 14. This CDR3 is 18 amino acids long. Germline values: CDR1 SGHKS, CDR2 YYEKEE (reference sequence).

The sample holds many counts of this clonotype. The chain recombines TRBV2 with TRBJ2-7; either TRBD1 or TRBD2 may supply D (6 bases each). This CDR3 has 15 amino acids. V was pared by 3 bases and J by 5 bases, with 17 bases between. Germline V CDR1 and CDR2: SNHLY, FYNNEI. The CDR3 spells CASSDEGGRSNEQYF. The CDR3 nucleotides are TGTGCCAGCAGTGACGAGGGGGGTAGAAGCAACGAGCAGTACTTC. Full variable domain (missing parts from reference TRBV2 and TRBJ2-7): EPEVTQTPSHQVTQMGQEVILRCVPISNHLYFYWYRQILGQKVEFLVSFYNNEISEKSEIFDDQFSVERPDGSNFTLKIRSTKLEDSAMYFCASSDEGGRSNEQYFGPGTRLTVT.

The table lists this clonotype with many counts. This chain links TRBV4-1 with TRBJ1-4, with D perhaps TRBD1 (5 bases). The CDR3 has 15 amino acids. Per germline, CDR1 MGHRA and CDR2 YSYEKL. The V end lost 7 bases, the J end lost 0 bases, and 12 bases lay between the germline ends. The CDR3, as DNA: TGCGCCAGCACCCCCCGGGGGTCAACTAATGAAAAACTGTTTTTT. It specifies CASTPRGSTNEKLFF.

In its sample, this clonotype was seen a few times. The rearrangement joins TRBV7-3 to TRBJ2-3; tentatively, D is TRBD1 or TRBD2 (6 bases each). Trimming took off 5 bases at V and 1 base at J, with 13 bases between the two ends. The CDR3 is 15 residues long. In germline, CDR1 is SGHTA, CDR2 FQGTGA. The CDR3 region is CASSGAEGGTDTQYF. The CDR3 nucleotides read TGTGCCAGCAGCGGGGCGGAGGGGGGCACAGATACGCAGTATTTT.

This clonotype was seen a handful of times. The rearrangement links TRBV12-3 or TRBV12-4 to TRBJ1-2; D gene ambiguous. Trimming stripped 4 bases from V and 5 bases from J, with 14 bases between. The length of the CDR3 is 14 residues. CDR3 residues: CASSSRPGLYGYTF. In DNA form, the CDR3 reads TGTGCCAGCAGTTCCCGCCCCGGCCTATATGGCTACACCTTC.

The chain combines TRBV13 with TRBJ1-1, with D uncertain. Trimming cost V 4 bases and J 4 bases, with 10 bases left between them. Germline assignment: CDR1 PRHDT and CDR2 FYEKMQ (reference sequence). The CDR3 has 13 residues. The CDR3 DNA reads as TGTGCCAGCAGCTCCGGCCAAGTCACTGAAGCTTTCTTT. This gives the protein CASSSGQVTEAFF. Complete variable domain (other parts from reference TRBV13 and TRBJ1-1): AAGVIQSPRHLIKEKRETATLKCYPIPRHDTVYWYQQGPGQDPQFLISFYEKMQSDKGSIPDRFSAQQFSDYHSELNMSSLELGDSALYFCASSSGQVTEAFFGQGTRLTVV.

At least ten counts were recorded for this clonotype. CDR3 sequence (DNA): TGCGCCAGCAGCGACGGACAGAACTATGGCTACACCTTC. Translation gives CASSDGQNYGYTF. The chain combines TRBV5-1 with TRBJ1-2; the D gene is possibly TRBD1 (6 bases). Germline CDR1 is SGHRS and CDR2 is YFSETQ. This CDR3 spans 13 amino acids. The V end lost 4 bases, the J end lost 2 bases, and 9 bases lay between the germline ends.

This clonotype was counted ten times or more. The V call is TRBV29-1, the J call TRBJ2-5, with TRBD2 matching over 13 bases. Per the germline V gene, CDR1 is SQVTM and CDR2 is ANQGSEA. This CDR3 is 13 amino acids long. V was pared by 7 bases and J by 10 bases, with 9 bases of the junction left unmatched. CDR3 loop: CSGSPGLAGNQYF. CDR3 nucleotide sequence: TGCAGCGGGTCCCCGGGACTAGCGGGGAACCAGTACTTC.

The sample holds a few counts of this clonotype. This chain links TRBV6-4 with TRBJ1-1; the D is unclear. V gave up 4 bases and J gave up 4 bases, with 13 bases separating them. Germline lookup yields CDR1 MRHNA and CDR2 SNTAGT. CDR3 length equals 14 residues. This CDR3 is CASSVDGPITEAFF. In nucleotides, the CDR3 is TGTGCCAGCAGTGTGGACGGTCCGATCACTGAAGCTTTCTTT.

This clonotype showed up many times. This CDR3 reads CASSWTYTSGGDHRELFF. In DNA, the CDR3 is TGTGCCAGCAGCTGGACCTACACTAGCGGGGGAGACCACCGGGAGCTGTTTTTT. This rearrangement joins TRBV7-9 to TRBJ2-2, with 11 bases lining up with TRBD2. The germline V gene encodes CDR1 SEHNR and CDR2 FQNEAQ (reference sequence). This CDR3 region has 18 residues. J gave up 9 bases and V 4 bases, and 16 bases lay outside the gene matches.

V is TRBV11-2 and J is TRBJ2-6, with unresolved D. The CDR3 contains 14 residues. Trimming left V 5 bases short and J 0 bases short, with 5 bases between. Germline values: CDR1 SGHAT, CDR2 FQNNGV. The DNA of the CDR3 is TGTGCCAGCAGCACGGCCTCTGGGGCCAACGTCCTGACTTTC. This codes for CASSTASGANVLTF. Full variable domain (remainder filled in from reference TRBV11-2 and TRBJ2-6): EAGVAQSPRYKIIEKRQSVAFWCNPISGHATLYWYQQILGQGPKLLIQFQNNGVVDDSQLPKDRFSAERLKGVDSTLKIQPAKLEDSAVYLCASSTASGANVLTFGAGSRLTVL.

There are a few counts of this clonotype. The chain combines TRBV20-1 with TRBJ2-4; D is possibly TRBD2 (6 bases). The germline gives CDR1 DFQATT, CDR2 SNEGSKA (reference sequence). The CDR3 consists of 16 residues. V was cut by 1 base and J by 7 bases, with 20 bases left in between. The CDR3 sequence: CSARARRVTGMNIQYF. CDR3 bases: TGCAGTGCTAGAGCGAGGAGGGTGACGGGGATGAACATTCAGTACTTC.

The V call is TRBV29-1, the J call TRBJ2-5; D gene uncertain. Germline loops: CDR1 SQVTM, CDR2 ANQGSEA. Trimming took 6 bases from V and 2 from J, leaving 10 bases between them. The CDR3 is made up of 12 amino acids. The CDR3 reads CSVDHMQETQYF. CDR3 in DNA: TGCAGCGTGGATCACATGCAAGAGACCCAGTACTTC.

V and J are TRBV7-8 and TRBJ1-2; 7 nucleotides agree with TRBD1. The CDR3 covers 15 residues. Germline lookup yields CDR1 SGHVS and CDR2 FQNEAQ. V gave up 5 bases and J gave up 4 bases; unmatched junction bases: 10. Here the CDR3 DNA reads TGTGCCAGCAGCCCCAGGGGGGCCCACCTCTATGGCTACACCTTC. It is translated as CASSPRGAHLYGYTF.

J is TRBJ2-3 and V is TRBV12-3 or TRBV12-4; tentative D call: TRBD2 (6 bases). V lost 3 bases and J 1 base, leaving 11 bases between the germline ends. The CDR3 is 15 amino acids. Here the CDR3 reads CASSFIAARTDTQYF. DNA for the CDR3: TGTGCCAGCAGTTTTATAGCGGCCCGCACAGATACGCAGTATTTT.

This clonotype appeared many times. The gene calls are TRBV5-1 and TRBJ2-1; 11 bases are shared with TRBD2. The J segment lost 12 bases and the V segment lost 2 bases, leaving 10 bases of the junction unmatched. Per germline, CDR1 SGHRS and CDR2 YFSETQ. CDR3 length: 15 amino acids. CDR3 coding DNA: TGCGCCAGCAGCTTATCTAGCGGGGGGCCACAGAGGCAGTTCTTC. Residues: CASSLSSGGPQRQFF.

CDR3 DNA: TGCAGTGCTAATCGGGGCCTCCAAGAGACCCAGTACTTC. Residues: CSANRGLQETQYF. The chain carries TRBV20-1 and TRBJ2-5; either TRBD1 or TRBD2 may fit D (5 bases each). Looked up from germline, CDR1 is DFQATT and CDR2 is SNEGSKA (reference sequence). The CDR3 has 13 amino acids. V lost 4 bases and J lost 1, with 10 bases in between.

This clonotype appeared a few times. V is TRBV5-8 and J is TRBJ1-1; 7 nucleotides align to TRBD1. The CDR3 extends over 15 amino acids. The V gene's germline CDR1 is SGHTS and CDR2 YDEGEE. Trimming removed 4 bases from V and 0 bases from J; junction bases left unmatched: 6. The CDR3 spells CASSPGQHMNTEAFF. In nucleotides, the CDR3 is TGTGCCAGCAGCCCGGGACAGCACATGAACACTGAAGCTTTCTTT.

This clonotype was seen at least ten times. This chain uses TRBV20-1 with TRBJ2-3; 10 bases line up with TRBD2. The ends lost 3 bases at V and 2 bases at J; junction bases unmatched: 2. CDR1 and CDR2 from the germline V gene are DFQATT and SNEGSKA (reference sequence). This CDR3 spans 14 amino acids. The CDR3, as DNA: TGCAGTGCTAGGCTAGCGGGGGTCACAGATACGCAGTATTTT. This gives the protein CSARLAGVTDTQYF.